This entry lists 15 T cell receptor beta chains sequenced from one sample in a study of molecular identifiers for immune sequencing clone quantification. TCRdb reprocessed the PCR reads via MiXCR and lists one record per CDR3 protein. This repertoire shows about 640,000 distinct CDR3 sequences, about 20% found once; its top ten account for roughly 0.9%. Sequencing used naive CD8+ T cells from blood, with Jurkat cell RNA spiked in. Subset noted: FACS-sorted CD8+CD4-CCR7+CD45RA+ naive T cells. The receptors come from a human donor in good health. Some libraries in this study had Jurkat cell RNA spiked in.

This clonotype has more than one count but fewer than ten. The V call is TRBV12-3 or TRBV12-4, the J call TRBJ1-1; perhaps TRBD1 as D (5 bases). The V and J ends lost 4 bases and 8 bases respectively, with 14 bases between them. The CDR3 consists of 13 residues. DNA of the CDR3: TGTGCCAGCAGTTCGGCCCACCGGGGCGAAGCTTTCTTT. Residues: CASSSAHRGEAFF.

This clonotype was observed a handful of times. The chain has TRBV27 and TRBJ2-7; the D gene is possibly TRBD2 (5 bases). The germline V gene has CDR1 MNHEY and CDR2 SMNVEV (reference sequence). CDR3 size: 19 residues. The ends were cut back, 2 bases at V and 3 bases at J, with 26 bases in the middle. CDR3 protein: CASSLAGGDHVGLFYEQYF. In nucleotides, the CDR3 is TGTGCCAGCAGTTTAGCAGGAGGAGACCACGTTGGGCTCTTCTACGAGCAGTACTTC.

As to this clonotype: This clone may be a read error of a much larger clone one base away. The rearrangement links TRBV20-1 to TRBJ2-7, with D perhaps matching TRBD2 (5 bases). Trimming removed 6 bases at V and 2 bases at J, with 23 bases between. The CDR3 spans 16 residues. CDR1 is DFQATT and CDR2 is SNEGSKA in the germline V gene (reference sequence). CDR3 DNA sequence: TGCAGTGCCCCAAATCCGGGGAACGGGAACCCCTACGAGCAGTACTTC. It yields the protein CSAPNPGNGNPYEQYF.

On this clonotype itself: A much larger clone is a single base away; this may be a read error. This sequence joins TRBV9 and TRBJ2-7; D is possibly TRBD1 or TRBD2 (6 bases each). V lost 0 bases to trimming and J lost 8 bases, with 15 bases between them. The CDR3 has 14 amino acids. Germline CDR1 reads SGDLS; CDR2 reads YYNGEE. CDR3 protein: CASSVDGSRDKQYF. For the CDR3, the DNA is TGTGCCAGCAGCGTAGATGGGTCGCGGGACAAGCAGTACTTC.

The genes are TRBV27 and TRBJ2-1; 8 nucleotides agree with TRBD1. CDR1 MNHEY and CDR2 SMNVEV come from the germline V gene (reference sequence). V shed 6 bases, J shed 7 bases, and the junction held 8 bases outside the gene matches. The CDR3 spans 14 residues. This CDR3 reads CASSWGRGLNEQFF. CDR3 in DNA: TGTGCCAGCAGCTGGGGCAGGGGGCTTAATGAGCAGTTCTTC.

This clonotype was recorded many times. The V gene is TRBV6-5, the J gene TRBJ2-5; 8 bases are shared with TRBD1. Per germline, CDR1 MNHEY and CDR2 SVGAGI. The CDR3 is made up of 13 amino acids. Germline trimming cut 10 bases from V and 2 bases from J; bases unmatched to any gene: 6. CDR3 amino acids: CATSRGLQETQYF. The DNA for the CDR3 is TGTGCCACCTCCAGGGGGCTGCAAGAGACCCAGTACTTC.

This clonotype was seen repeatedly, ten times or more. V is TRBV7-9 and J is TRBJ2-1; D is uncertain. V lost 5 bases to trimming and J lost 7 bases, with 9 bases between them. Per germline, CDR1 SEHNR and CDR2 FQNEAQ (reference sequence). This CDR3 comprises 12 residues. CDR3 sequence (DNA): TGTGCCAGCAGCCCTTTCCGAAATGAGCAGTTCTTC. Amino acids: CASSPFRNEQFF. Complete variable domain (other parts from reference TRBV7-9 and TRBJ2-1): DTGVSQNPRHKITKRGQNVTFRCDPISEHNRLYWYRQTLGQGPEFLTYFQNEAQLEKSRLLSDRFSAERPKGSFSTLEIQRTEQGDSAMYLCASSPFRNEQFFGPGTRLTVL.

The rearrangement joins TRBV18 to TRBJ2-6; D ambiguous. Germline-derived CDR1 and CDR2 are KGHSH and LQKENI. The ends were cut back, 4 bases at V and 0 bases at J, with 16 bases in the middle. CDR3 length: 18 residues. The CDR3 loop is CASSLRGEHPSGANVLTF. CDR3 bases: TGTGCCAGCTCACTCCGAGGAGAACACCCCTCTGGGGCCAACGTCCTGACTTTC.

V usage is TRBV28 and J usage is TRBJ2-3; 8 nucleotides line up with TRBD2. Per the germline V gene, CDR1 is MDHEN and CDR2 is SYDVKM. The CDR3 loop spans 16 amino acids. Trimming cost V 3 bases and J 6 bases; bases outside gene matches: 11. The CDR3 sequence: CASSLSSGAPLDTQYF. The CDR3 coding sequence is TGTGCCAGCAGTTTGAGTAGCGGGGCCCCTTTGGATACGCAGTATTTT.

This clonotype has just one count. This sequence may be a read error, since a much larger clone differs from it by one base. The chain has TRBV27 and TRBJ1-1, with D possibly matching TRBD1 (5 bases). The CDR3 is made up of 13 amino acids. Germline V CDR1 and CDR2: MNHEY, SMNVEV (reference sequence). The CDR3 DNA sequence: TGTGGCAGCAGTTTGGGGCGGCAAACCGTCCCTTTCTTT. Translated: CGSSLGRQTVPFF.

CDR3 region: CASSIAEDYEQYF. In DNA, the CDR3 is TGTGCCAGCTCGATAGCGGAAGACTACGAGCAGTACTTC. The gene calls are TRBV6-2 or TRBV6-3 and TRBJ2-7; D is perhaps TRBD2 (6 bases). V gave up 8 bases and J gave up 3 bases, with 14 bases separating them. Germline V CDR1 and CDR2: MNHEY, SVGEGT. There are 13 residues in the CDR3.

The V and J genes are TRBV6-1 and TRBJ2-2, with TRBD2 matching 7 bases. The CDR3 is made up of 15 amino acids. J was trimmed by 5 bases and V by 4 bases; bases with no gene match: 7. Germline-derived CDR1 and CDR2 are MNHNS and SASEGT. CDR3 protein: CASSAREVGTGELFF. The CDR3, as DNA: TGTGCCAGCAGTGCTCGGGAGGTCGGGACCGGGGAGCTGTTTTTT.

For this clonotype: Given a much more abundant clone one base away, this may be a read error. This chain connects TRBV6-5 to TRBJ2-1; weak D call: TRBD1 (5 bases). CDR1 is MNHEY, CDR2 SVGAGI, per germline. This CDR3 has 16 residues. Trimming removed 10 bases from V and 2 bases from J, with 21 bases in between. The CDR3 protein is CANSPASGQPYNEQFF. DNA for the CDR3: TGTGCCAACAGCCCTGCCTCAGGGCAACCCTACAATGAGCAGTTCTTC.

This clonotype was detected many times. The chain employs TRBV12-5 and TRBJ2-2; D gene unclear. The V and J ends lost 5 bases and 7 bases respectively, with 8 bases between them. Germline lookup yields CDR1 LGHNT and CDR2 FRNRAP. CDR3 length: 12 amino acids. CDR3 in amino acids: CASGPASGELFF. The CDR3, as DNA: TGTGCTAGTGGTCCGGCGAGCGGGGAGCTGTTTTTT.

The chain links TRBV5-1 to TRBJ1-2; D is undetermined. V dropped 0 bases and J dropped 6 bases, with 15 bases sitting between them. The CDR3 extends over 15 amino acids. Looked up from germline, CDR1 is SGHRS and CDR2 is YFSETQ. The CDR3 DNA is TGCGCCAGCAGCTTGGACCCCGGATTTTCAGATGGCTACACCTTC. Translating it yields CASSLDPGFSDGYTF.